Reported below is one T cell receptor (beta chain). Its target is not known. Donors in the study were healthy people who gave bone marrow. These data originate in a study of cytomegalovirus exposure and HLA in healthy donors. Study-level points and caveats: CMV serostatus stood as the only immune exposure information on hand.

The PCR used 60 Vbeta and 13 Jbeta primers. In the source study's methods: Unique TCR beta chains numbered 80 million to 95 million in a later analysis, with roughly 10 million shared. Only in-frame clones appear in the TCRdb table, and some are missing; sequencing was by immunoSEQ multiplex PCR. Clonal size and the V and J genes are those of that table, whereas D and trimming came from the DNA. The sample includes around 140,000 clones. V dropped 0 bases and J dropped 8 bases, with 5 bases sitting between them. CDR3 length equals 12 residues. Per germline, CDR1 SGHNT and CDR2 YYREEE (reference sequence).

The clonotype comes from a woman between 40 and 55 years old in good health and CMV-seropositive. The chain carries TRBV5-4 and TRBJ2-2; D unclear. The sample comprised PBMCs. The CDR3 DNA is TGTGCCAGCAGCTTGGGTTCAGGGGAGCTGTTTTTT. Translation gives CASSLGSGELFF.